This T cell receptor beta chain was identified in a study of T cell responses to AZD1222 COVID-19 vaccine. Looking at the study overall: Timing groups of about 4 and about 12 weeks for second doses were pooled.

Method: immunoSEQ multiplex PCR; TCRdb's copy keeps in-frame clones and lacks some. Among tens of thousands of clones listed, about nine tenths were seen once. Regarding this clone: The antigen is not known.

General study findings and limits: Spike-specific TCR breadth and depth both grew after two AZD1222 doses. Sampling that yielded the repertoires occurred only after the peak T cell response.

This CDR3 has 13 amino acids. CDR1 is SEHNR and CDR2 is FQNEAQ in the germline V gene (reference sequence). Trimming stripped 6 bases from V and 4 bases from J, with 12 bases between. The clonotype originates from an adult in good health. The J gene is TRBJ1-1, the V gene TRBV7-9; D is undetermined. The material was peripheral blood, obtained on day 0 of AZD1222 vaccination. The CDR3 spells CASSRTGGTEAFF. DNA for the CDR3: TGTGCCAGCAGTCGGACCGGAGGCACTGAAGCTTTCTTT.